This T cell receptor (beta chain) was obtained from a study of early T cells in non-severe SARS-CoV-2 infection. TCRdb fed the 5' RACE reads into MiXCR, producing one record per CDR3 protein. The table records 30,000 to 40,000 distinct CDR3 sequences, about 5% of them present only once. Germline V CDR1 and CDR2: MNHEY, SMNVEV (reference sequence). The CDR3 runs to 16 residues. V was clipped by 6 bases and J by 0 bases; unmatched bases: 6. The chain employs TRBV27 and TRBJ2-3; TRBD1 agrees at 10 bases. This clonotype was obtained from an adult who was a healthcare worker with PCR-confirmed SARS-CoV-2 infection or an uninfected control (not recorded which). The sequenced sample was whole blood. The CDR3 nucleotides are TGTGCCAGCAGGACCGGGACAGGGGTCAGCACAGATACGCAGTATTTT. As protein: CASRTGTGVSTDTQYF.